The subject of this entry is one T cell receptor (beta chain). The target antigen is unknown. A junction end diverges from the germline sequence, so it may reflect a read error. This sample was taken from a study of CD8 T cells in ankylosing spondylitis. The study, taken as a whole, reports: Disease-linked clones were found to be CD8+ and relatively rare in peripheral blood. Disease-linked clones were reportedly significantly enriched in matched ankylosing spondylitis synovial fluid. Seemingly distinctive of ankylosing spondylitis blood was a TCR beta motif formed by eight highly homologous variants.

The CDR3 covers 15 residues. Germline lookup yields CDR1 LGHDT and CDR2 YNNKEL (reference sequence). Preparation of TCR beta libraries was done by quantitative 5'-RACE with molecular barcodes. TCRdb reanalysed the 5' RACE reads using MiXCR and keeps one entry per CDR3 protein. This table has around 32,000 distinct CDR3 sequences, roughly 6.8% appearing once. This TCR was sampled from a male donor with ankylosing spondylitis or in good health (not recorded which). V usage is TRBV3-1 and J usage is TRBJ2-5, with 10 positions matching TRBD2. Sequencing was performed on blood, either unsorted or a sorted T cell fraction (not recorded which). The CDR3 sequence: CTSSQVRTSGETQHF. DNA for the CDR3: TGTACCAGCAGCCAAGTGAGGACTAGCGGAGAGACCCAGCACTTC.